Shown below are 14 T cell receptor beta chains from a single sample sequenced in a study of blood T cell repertoires in COVID-19. Only in-frame clones appear in the TCRdb table, and some are missing; sequencing was by immunoSEQ multiplex PCR. In the table there are approximately 100,000 clones, approximately 88% of which are singletons. The sample consisted of peripheral blood. Source of these receptors: a woman aged 55 to 70 with acute or convalescent COVID-19.

This sequence joins TRBV6-5 and TRBJ1-5, with D maybe TRBD1 (6 bases). The V end was cut by 9 bases, the J end by 6 bases, with 15 bases between. From germline, CDR1 is MNHEY and CDR2 SVGAGI. The CDR3 runs 13 residues. As DNA, the CDR3 is TGTGCCAGTGAACAGGGTTACGGTCAGCCCCAGCATTTT. It encodes CASEQGYGQPQHF.

The chain employs TRBV5-1 and TRBJ1-1; 8 nucleotides match TRBD1. This CDR3 is 15 amino acids long. CDR1 SGHRS and CDR2 YFSETQ come from the germline V gene. Losses at the gene ends were 0 bases for V and 4 bases for J; bases not matched to a gene: 5. Here the CDR3 reads CASSLEGQGFTEAFF. As DNA, the CDR3 is TGCGCCAGCAGCTTGGAAGGACAGGGTTTCACTGAAGCTTTCTTT.

V gene TRBV5-1 combines with J gene TRBJ2-3; D is possibly TRBD1 (6 bases). V lost 3 bases, J lost 4 bases, and 9 bases lay in between. The CDR3 loop spans 13 amino acids. Per germline, CDR1 SGHRS and CDR2 YFSETQ. The CDR3 is CASSYPGADTQYF. The CDR3 DNA follows: TGCGCCAGCAGCTACCCAGGGGCAGATACGCAGTATTTT.

The chain couples TRBV5-1 to TRBJ2-5; 8 bases fit TRBD2. The CDR3 totals 15 residues. V trimming: 0 bases; J trimming: 2 bases; junction bases outside the gene matches: 3. CDR1 SGHRS and CDR2 YFSETQ come from the germline V gene. CDR3 residues: CASSLAGGVQETQYF. The CDR3 DNA reads as TGCGCCAGCAGCTTGGCCGGGGGGGTACAAGAGACCCAGTACTTC.

With respect to this clone: Other DNA sequences within the sample encode an identical CDR3. This chain uses TRBV5-1 with TRBJ1-1; TRBD1 matches at 8 bases. Germline V gene lookup returns CDR1 SGHRS and CDR2 YFSETQ. The CDR3 sequence is 15 residues long. Trimming removed 0 bases from V and 1 base from J; junction bases left unmatched: 2. CDR3 DNA sequence: TGCGCCAGCAGCTTGGACGGACAGGGGAACACTGAAGCTTTCTTT. Its protein product is CASSLDGQGNTEAFF.

The rearrangement links TRBV2 to TRBJ2-2, with D maybe TRBD1 (6 bases). Looked up from germline, CDR1 is SNHLY and CDR2 is FYNNEI. The CDR3 loop spans 15 amino acids. V was shortened by 5 bases and J by 4 bases, with 14 bases between the two germline ends. CDR3 bases: TGTGCCAGCAGTCCCCAGGGGCTTGGCACCGGGGAGCTGTTTTTT. Protein sequence: CASSPQGLGTGELFF.

V gene TRBV3-1 (or the pseudogene TRBV3-2) combines with J gene TRBJ2-7; 7 bases are shared with TRBD2. The ends lost 1 base at V and 5 bases at J; junction bases unmatched: 14. The germline gives CDR1 LGHDT, CDR2 YNNKEL (reference sequence). This CDR3 comprises 17 residues. As DNA, the CDR3 is TGTGCCAGCAGCCAAGTAGGTTTCGGCGAGCGGGACCACGAGCAGTACTTC. Translating gives CASSQVGFGERDHEQYF.

The V gene is TRBV5-1, the J gene TRBJ2-3, with a tentative D call TRBD1 (6 bases). V shed 1 base and J shed 6 bases, with 18 bases lying between them. The CDR3 spans 16 residues. The germline gives CDR1 SGHRS, CDR2 YFSETQ. The CDR3 sequence is CASSLSPQGSSDTQYF. The CDR3 DNA reads as TGCGCCAGCAGCTTGTCTCCGCAGGGGTCGTCCGATACGCAGTATTTT.

This clone has only one observation. V and J are TRBV19 and TRBJ2-3; 9 bases map to TRBD2. After removal of 4 bases from V and 4 bases from J, the junction contained 9 bases not matched to a gene. Germline CDR1 LNHDA, CDR2 SQIVND (reference sequence). The CDR3 has 16 amino acids. As DNA, the CDR3 is TGTGCCAGTAGTACCATAGCGGGAGCCGGCCCAGATACGCAGTATTTT. Its translation is CASSTIAGAGPDTQYF.

CDR3 residues: CASSSGQFLSGANVLTF. CDR3 DNA sequence: TGTGCCAGCAGTTCAGGACAATTCCTCTCTGGGGCCAACGTCCTGACTTTC. The rearrangement uses TRBV27 and TRBJ2-6, with TRBD1 as a possible D gene (5 bases). With 4 bases removed from V and 0 bases from J, the gap between germline ends came to 13 bases. The CDR3 has 17 residues. CDR1 is MNHEY and CDR2 is SMNVEV in the germline V gene (reference sequence).

The rearrangement links TRBV27 to TRBJ2-3; D is perhaps TRBD1 (6 bases). The CDR3 length is 18 residues. V was shortened by 2 bases and J by 6 bases, with 24 bases between the two germline ends. CDR1 and CDR2 (germline): MNHEY, SMNVEV (reference sequence). The CDR3 DNA sequence: TGTGCCAGCAGTTTAAGCCTCACGGACAGACTTAAGAGGGATACGCAGTATTTT. Protein: CASSLSLTDRLKRDTQYF.

J is TRBJ1-1 and V is TRBV29-1; D is ambiguous. CDR1 and CDR2 (germline): SQVTM, ANQGSEA. CDR3 length equals 11 residues. CDR3 loop: CSIISNTEAFF. The CDR3 nucleotides read TGCAGTATTATCTCGAACACTGAAGCTTTCTTT.

This clone showed up just once. The rearrangement links TRBV28 to TRBJ1-4; D gene ambiguous. CDR3 length equals 15 residues. Germline lookup yields CDR1 MDHEN and CDR2 SYDVKM. Trimming shortened V by 6 bases and J by 2 bases, and 13 bases separated the two germline ends. CDR3 bases: TGTGCCAGCAGAAAAGGCGGGCCTACTAATGAAAAACTGTTTTTT. Translation: CASRKGGPTNEKLFF.

CDR3 DNA: TGTGCCAGCAGTTTCCGACGAAGTAGCAGAGCTTTCTTT. As protein: CASSFRRSSRAFF. The V gene is TRBV27, the J gene TRBJ1-1; D gene uncertain. V shed 3 bases and J shed 10 bases, with 15 bases lying between them. Germline V gene sequence: CDR1 MNHEY, CDR2 SMNVEV (reference sequence). The CDR3 has 13 amino acids.